A single sample is the source of the 24 T cell receptor beta chains below, sequenced in a study of tissue T cells after allogeneic stem cell transplantation. Clones were sequenced by immunoSEQ multiplex PCR, and TCRdb holds only the in-frame ones, with some missing. The repertoire holds some 19,000 clones, with more than 65% as singletons. Sequenced material: blood. These receptors were taken from a female BALB/c mouse in good health. For the strain, the MHC haplotype given is H2-d.

Of note for this clone: The gene names here belong to mouse. The CDR3 end lies 1 residue beyond the end of the read and is filled in from the germline J gene. This chain links TRBV5 with TRBJ1-4; D unresolved. CDR1 is LGHNA and CDR2 is YNLKQL in the germline V gene (reference sequence). The CDR3 is 17 amino acids. V shed 0 bases and J shed 0 bases, with 11 bases lying between them. The covered CDR3 bases are TGTGCCAGCAGCCAAGACCCCGGTTCTATTTCCAACGAAAGATTATTT. Translated: CASSQDPGSISNERLF. The whole CDR3 sequence is CASSQDPGSISNERLFF.

As concerns this clone: The listed genes are named as in mouse. The read ends 1 residue before the CDR3 terminus; that terminus is restored from the germline J gene. The chain carries TRBV13-3 and TRBJ2-7; D ambiguous. The CDR3 is made up of 12 amino acids. The germline gives CDR1 NNHDY, CDR2 SYVADS. Between the trimmed V and J ends, which lost 0 bases and 4 bases, there was a span of 5 bases. The sequenced part of the CDR3 DNA is TGTGCCAGCAGTGATGCTTTGTATGAACAGTAC. Translating it yields CASSDALYEQY. The complete CDR3 reads CASSDALYEQYF.

This clone was observed a single time. The gene names here belong to mouse. The DNA ends 1 residue before the CDR3 does, and the rest of the CDR3 is filled in from the germline J gene. The V call is TRBV13-2, the J call TRBJ2-5; 9 positions agree with TRBD2. J gave up 0 bases and V 4 bases, and 3 bases lay outside the gene matches. Germline V gene sequence: CDR1 NNHNN, CDR2 SYGAGS (reference sequence). The CDR3 has 15 residues. The CDR3 spells CASGHWGENQDTQYF. The covered CDR3 bases are TGTGCCAGCGGTCACTGGGGGGAAAACCAAGACACCCAGTAC.

This clone turned up a few times. The germline and genes are mouse ones. Read sequence stops 1 residue before the CDR3 end, and the germline J gene provides the missing end. This chain uses TRBV1 with TRBJ1-3; D is ambiguous. The ends were cut back, 3 bases at V and 0 bases at J, with 6 bases in the middle. Germline assignment: CDR1 NSQYPW and CDR2 LRSPGD (reference sequence). This CDR3 is 14 amino acids long. This CDR3 reads CTCSARNSGNTLYF. The part of the CDR3 DNA that was read is TGCACCTGCAGTGCGAGGAATTCTGGAAATACGCTCTAT.

With respect to this clone: Any gene name here is a mouse gene name. The CDR3 goes on 1 residue after the read ends, and that part is filled in from the germline J gene. J is TRBJ2-4 and V is TRBV13-3; D perhaps matches TRBD1 (6 bases). The CDR3 runs to 14 residues. The germline V gene encodes CDR1 NNHDY and CDR2 SYVADS. Trimming took off 3 bases at V and 2 bases at J, with 10 bases between the two ends. The part of the CDR3 DNA that was read is TGTGCCAGCAGTGCCCGGGACATTCAAAACACCTTGTAC. Its translation: CASSARDIQNTLY. The whole CDR3 reads CASSARDIQNTLYF.

As to this clone: Mouse names are used for the genes. The read ends 1 residue shy of where the CDR3 ends; the end is completed using the germline J gene. This chain connects TRBV20 to TRBJ1-1; tentative D call: TRBD1 (6 bases). The CDR3 has 13 residues. CDR1 is GFQATS and CDR2 is STVNSAI in the germline V gene. Deletions cut 6 bases from V and 0 bases from J, with 11 bases between. The CDR3 protein is CGARDNANTEVFF. CDR3 DNA (partial): TGTGGTGCCCGGGACAATGCAAACACAGAAGTCTTC.

As regards this clone: Here the gene names and germline are mouse. The read ends 1 residue before the CDR3 terminus; that terminus is restored from the germline J gene. The V and J genes are TRBV1 and TRBJ2-4; D call uncertain. Germline CDR1 NSQYPW, CDR2 LRSPGD (reference sequence). V dropped 0 bases and J dropped 2 bases, with 3 bases sitting between them. The CDR3 length is 13 residues. The part of the CDR3 DNA that was read is TGCACCTGCAGTGCAGACACTCAAAACACCTTGTAC. Its translation: CTCSADTQNTLY. The whole CDR3 sequence reads CTCSADTQNTLYF.

This clone was picked up a small number of times. Mouse germline and gene names are used. The CDR3 end lies 1 residue beyond the end of the read and is filled in from the germline J gene. The chain recombines TRBV2 with TRBJ2-7, with TRBD2 matching 11 bases. The ends lost 2 bases at V and 5 bases at J; junction bases unmatched: 5. CDR1 is LGHNA, CDR2 YSYQKL, per germline. This CDR3 has 15 amino acids. CDR3 bases read: TGTGCCAGCAGCCAAAAACTGGGGGGGCGCGATGAACAGTAC. This encodes CASSQKLGGRDEQY. The entire CDR3 protein reads CASSQKLGGRDEQYF.

This clone was detected only once. The germline and genes are mouse ones. The sequence runs out 1 residue before the end of the CDR3; the remainder is reconstructed from the germline J gene. This chain joins TRBV19 and TRBJ1-6; 11 bases align to TRBD1. TRBJ1-6 is annotated as an ORF whose role is uncertain. After removal of 5 bases from V and 6 bases from J, the junction contained 4 bases not matched to a gene. The germline V gene has CDR1 FNHDT and CDR2 SITEND (reference sequence). This CDR3 is built from 15 residues. CDR3 amino acids: CASSTGTGGNSPLYF. The sequenced CDR3 bases are TGTGCCAGCAGCACCGGGACAGGGGGTAATTCGCCCCTCTAC.

In regard to this clone: The genes and germline here are from mouse. The CDR3 goes on 1 residue after the read ends, and that part is filled in from the germline J gene. The V and J genes are TRBV13-2 and TRBJ1-6; 10 bases are shared with TRBD1. TRBJ1-6 carries the ORF label, with uncertain function. Trimming cost V 5 bases and J 7 bases; bases outside gene matches: 9. Germline-derived CDR1 and CDR2 are NNHNN and SYGAGS (reference sequence). This CDR3 is 16 amino acids long. The CDR3 sequence: CASGLRDRGRNSPLYF. The sequenced CDR3 bases are TGTGCCAGCGGCCTCCGGGACAGGGGAAGGAATTCGCCCCTCTAC.

With respect to this clone: Mouse gene names apply. The sequenced fragment ends 1 residue before the CDR3 boundary, so the rest is inferred from the germline J gene. The chain joins TRBV31 to TRBJ2-3; 7 bases agree with TRBD2. This CDR3 spans 15 amino acids. V shed 0 bases and J 0 bases; nucleotides not matched to a gene: 3. CDR1 GKSSPN and CDR2 SITVG come from the germline V gene. CDR3 DNA (partial): TGTGCCTGGAGTCTACTGGGGAATAGTGCAGAAACGCTGTAT. This encodes CAWSLLGNSAETLY. The entire CDR3 protein is CAWSLLGNSAETLYF.

Of note for this clone: Gene labels here are mouse ones. The sequence runs out 1 residue before the end of the CDR3; the remainder is reconstructed from the germline J gene. The rearrangement uses TRBV5 and TRBJ1-1; D gene uncertain. This CDR3 is 13 amino acids long. Germline V lookup: CDR1 LGHNA, CDR2 YNLKQL (reference sequence). V gave up 1 base and J gave up 0 bases, with 3 bases separating them. The part of the CDR3 DNA that was read is TGTGCCAGCAGCCAAGGAGCAAACACAGAAGTCTTC. The encoded protein is CASSQGANTEVF. The whole CDR3 protein reads CASSQGANTEVFF.

A word on this clone: Here the gene names and germline are mouse. With the read ending 1 residue before the CDR3 end, the germline J gene is used to fill in that end. The gene calls are TRBV13-2 and TRBJ2-7; 7 positions agree with TRBD2. The CDR3 runs to 14 residues. CDR1 is NNHNN, CDR2 SYGAGS, per germline (reference sequence). V trimming: 0 bases; J trimming: 4 bases; junction bases outside the gene matches: 4. The CDR3 region is CASGDALGDYEQYF. CDR3 DNA (partial): TGTGCCAGCGGTGATGCCCTGGGGGATTATGAACAGTAC.

This clone was seen only a few times. Genes and germline are mouse. Sequencing ends 1 residue short of the CDR3 end; the germline J gene provides the rest. The chain employs TRBV4 and TRBJ2-7, with D perhaps TRBD2 (6 bases). V lost 6 bases and J 9 bases, leaving 15 bases between the germline ends. The CDR3 is 12 amino acids. Germline CDR1 and CDR2: LGHDT and YNNKQL (reference sequence). Incomplete CDR3 DNA: TGTGCCAGCAGTCGGGGGGTCCTAAGACAGTAC. The encoded protein is CASSRGVLRQY. The full CDR3 sequence reads CASSRGVLRQYF.

About this clone itself: Gene names and germline refer to mouse. The CDR3 is cut off 1 residue early in the read; its end comes from the germline J gene. The rearrangement links TRBV29 to TRBJ2-1, with 8 bases matching TRBD1. From germline, CDR1 is MSHET and CDR2 SYDVDS. The CDR3 has 15 amino acids. V lost 3 bases to trimming and J lost 3 bases; unmatched junction nucleotides: 4. The CDR3 sequence is CASSFRTGGYAEQFF. The CDR3 bases that were read are TGTGCTAGCAGTTTTCGTACAGGGGGCTATGCTGAGCAGTTC. Together with reference TRBV29 and TRBJ2-1, the CDR3 gives the full variable domain: DMKVTQMPRYLIKRMGENVLLECGQDMSHETMYWYRQDPGLGLQLIYISYDVDSNSEGDIPKGYRVSRKKREHFSLILDSAKTNQTSVYFCASSFRTGGYAEQFFGPGTRLTVL.

Of note for this clone: The germline and genes are mouse ones. The read comes to an end 1 residue before the CDR3 does, leaving the germline J gene to fill in the end. Other DNA sequences within the sample encode an identical CDR3. The rearrangement joins TRBV5 to TRBJ2-7; 8 bases line up with TRBD1. The CDR3 has 15 amino acids. The V gene's germline CDR1 is LGHNA and CDR2 YNLKQL (reference sequence). With 0 bases clipped from V and 2 bases from J, the junction kept 3 bases outside the gene matches. The CDR3 sequence is CASSQDPGGAYEQYF. CDR3 DNA, as far as it was read: TGTGCCAGCAGCCAAGATCCAGGGGGCGCCTATGAACAGTAC.

Notes on this clone: Gene names and germline match the mouse. The sequenced fragment ends 1 residue before the CDR3 boundary, so the rest is inferred from the germline J gene. The rearrangement uses TRBV13-2 and TRBJ2-7; D remains unclear. V gave up 2 bases and J gave up 0 bases, with 6 bases separating them. The CDR3 sequence is 13 residues long. Germline V lookup: CDR1 NNHNN, CDR2 SYGAGS (reference sequence). CDR3 residues: CASGERVSYEQYF. The CDR3 bases that were read are TGTGCCAGCGGTGAACGGGTCTCCTATGAACAGTAC.

Comment on this clone: Gene names refer to mouse genes. The CDR3 end lies 1 residue beyond the end of the read and is filled in from the germline J gene. The rearrangement links TRBV19 to TRBJ1-4, with 12 bases that match TRBD1. In germline, CDR1 is FNHDT, CDR2 SITEND (reference sequence). V was pared by 3 bases and J by 6 bases, with 3 bases of the junction left unmatched. This CDR3 has 15 residues. The CDR3 protein is CASSNRDRGHERLFF. The sequenced CDR3 bases are TGTGCCAGCAGTAACCGGGACAGGGGGCACGAAAGATTATTT.

Comments on this clone: Genes here carry mouse names. The read terminates 1 residue before the CDR3 end, so the remaining end is supplied by the germline J gene. The rearrangement joins TRBV13-2 to TRBJ1-2; 7 bases agree with TRBD1. Germline lookup yields CDR1 NNHNN and CDR2 SYGAGS (reference sequence). The CDR3 is made up of 14 amino acids. After removal of 3 bases from V and 2 bases from J, the junction contained 4 bases not matched to a gene. The CDR3 loop is CASGAEQGNSDYTF. The covered CDR3 bases are TGTGCCAGCGGTGCCGAACAGGGGAACTCCGACTACACC.

Details on this clone: Gene names refer to mouse genes. The CDR3 end lies 1 residue beyond the end of the read and is filled in from the germline J gene. V is TRBV13-2 and J is TRBJ1-4; 8 bases are shared with TRBD1. The J segment lost 12 bases and the V segment lost 0 bases, leaving 1 base of the junction unmatched. Germline V CDR1 and CDR2: NNHNN, SYGAGS (reference sequence). CDR3 length: 12 amino acids. The CDR3 reads CASGDAGGGLFF. CDR3 bases read: TGTGCCAGCGGTGATGCAGGGGGCGGATTATTT.

This clone has more than one count but fewer than ten. Gene names denote mouse genes. The CDR3 end lies 1 residue beyond the end of the read and is filled in from the germline J gene. The sample holds other DNA sequences that translate to the same CDR3. The V and J genes are TRBV13-1 and TRBJ2-1, with TRBD2 matching over 13 bases. The V gene end was trimmed by 0 bases and the J gene end by 7 bases; junction bases not matched to a gene: 4. The germline gives CDR1 NSHNY, CDR2 SYGAGN. The CDR3 contains 16 residues. The chain's CDR3 is CASSDGTGGAGAEQFF. Incomplete CDR3 DNA: TGTGCCAGCAGTGATGGGACTGGGGGGGCGGGGGCTGAGCAGTTC.

About this clone: The gene names given are mouse names. The read terminates 1 residue ahead of where the CDR3 ends, so the germline J gene completes it. The genes are TRBV5 and TRBJ2-5; 10 nucleotides agree with TRBD2. The V segment lost 1 base and the J segment 6 bases; nucleotides outside the gene matches: 4. Germline loops: CDR1 LGHNA, CDR2 YNLKQL (reference sequence). This CDR3 is 15 amino acids long. The sequenced part of the CDR3 DNA is TGTGCCAGCAGCCAAGGCTGGGGGGGCGCGGACACCCAGTAC. This translates into CASSQGWGGADTQY. The entire CDR3 protein reads CASSQGWGGADTQYF.

A note on this clone: Gene names and germline match the mouse. The read finishes 1 residue shy of the CDR3 end, and the germline J gene is used to complete it. The V call is TRBV5, the J call TRBJ1-5, with D unresolved. CDR3 length: 13 amino acids. V was shortened by 4 bases and J by 0 bases, with 4 bases between the two germline ends. Germline CDR1 reads LGHNA; CDR2 reads YNLKQL (reference sequence). The sequenced part of the CDR3 DNA is TGTGCCAGCAGCCGACATAACAACCAGGCTCCGCTT. Translation: CASSRHNNQAPL. In full, the CDR3 reads CASSRHNNQAPLF.

About this clone: The germline and genes are mouse ones. Coverage ceases 1 residue before the CDR3 finishes, and the germline J gene fills in the end. V and J are TRBV19 and TRBJ1-3; D not resolved. The CDR3 sequence is 12 residues long. Germline CDR1 is FNHDT and CDR2 is SITEND (reference sequence). V was cut by 7 bases and J by 2 bases, with 7 bases left in between. Partial CDR3 DNA: TGTGCCAGCTGCGGGACTGGAAATACGCTCTAT. Protein sequence: CASCGTGNTLY. The whole CDR3 is CASCGTGNTLYF.